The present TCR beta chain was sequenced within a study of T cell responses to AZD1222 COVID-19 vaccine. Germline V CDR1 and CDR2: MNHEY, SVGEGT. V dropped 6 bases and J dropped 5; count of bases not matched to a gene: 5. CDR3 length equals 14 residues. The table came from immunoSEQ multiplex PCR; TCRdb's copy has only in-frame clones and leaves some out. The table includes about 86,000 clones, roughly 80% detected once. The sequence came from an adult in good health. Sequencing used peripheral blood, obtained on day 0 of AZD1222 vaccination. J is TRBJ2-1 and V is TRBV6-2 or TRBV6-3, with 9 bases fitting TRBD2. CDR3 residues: CASSPGLANNEQFF. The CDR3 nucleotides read TGTGCCAGCAGCCCGGGACTAGCAAACAATGAGCAGTTCTTC.